A single sample gave rise to the 29 T cell receptor beta chains below, sequenced in a study of blood T cell repertoires in COVID-19. Profiled with immunoSEQ multiplex PCR; TCRdb holds only in-frame clones, not every one. The data contain hundreds of thousands of clones, roughly 87% of them singletons. What was sequenced was PBMCs or T cells enriched from blood (not recorded which). These receptors were taken from a young woman with acute COVID-19.

V and J are TRBV3-1 (or the pseudogene TRBV3-2) and TRBJ1-4; D is possibly TRBD1 (5 bases). V lost 4 bases and J 4 bases, leaving 10 bases between the germline ends. The V gene's germline CDR1 is LGHDT and CDR2 YNNKEL (reference sequence). The CDR3 length is 14 residues. The CDR3 region is CASSPTGVNEKLFF. CDR3 nucleotides: TGTGCCAGCAGCCCGACGGGGGTTAATGAAAAACTGTTTTTT.

This clone has a handful of counts. V usage is TRBV24-1 and J usage is TRBJ2-1; the match to TRBD1 covers 7 bases. Germline V gene sequence: CDR1 KGHDR, CDR2 SFDVKD. After removal of 7 bases from V and 9 bases from J, the junction contained 2 bases not matched to a gene. The CDR3 sequence is 11 residues long. The CDR3 spells CATRQGSEQFF. CDR3 coding DNA: TGTGCCACCAGACAGGGGTCTGAGCAGTTCTTC.

The rearrangement uses TRBV27 and TRBJ1-1, with D perhaps TRBD1 (6 bases). CDR1 MNHEY and CDR2 SMNVEV come from the germline V gene (reference sequence). Trimming left V 0 bases short and J 4 bases short, with 18 bases between. This CDR3 region has 17 residues. This CDR3 is CASSLSTDYRVSTEAFF. For the CDR3, the DNA is TGTGCCAGCAGTTTATCGACCGACTACAGGGTCAGCACTGAAGCTTTCTTT.

V and J are TRBV3-1 (or the pseudogene TRBV3-2) and TRBJ2-1, with 7 bases fitting TRBD1. Per germline, CDR1 LGHDT and CDR2 YNNKEL (reference sequence). The CDR3 totals 18 residues. The V and J ends lost 1 base and 3 bases, in that order; junction bases with no gene match: 12. This CDR3 reads CASSQVRGDRAGYNEQFF. The CDR3 bases are TGTGCCAGCAGCCAAGTTAGAGGAGACAGGGCAGGCTACAATGAGCAGTTCTTC.

The CDR3 nucleotides read TGTGCCATCAGGGACACCAATTCACCCCTCCACTTT. It translates to CAIRDTNSPLHF. The chain employs TRBV10-3 and TRBJ1-6; D is possibly TRBD1 (5 bases). Trimming pared 6 bases from V and 7 bases from J, leaving 7 bases between. This CDR3 comprises 12 residues. Germline CDR1 reads ENHRY; CDR2 reads SYGVKD.

This clone showed up just a few times. The genes are TRBV29-1 and TRBJ1-1; the D is unclear. V lost 5 bases and J 3 bases, leaving 13 bases between the germline ends. The CDR3 runs to 13 residues. Germline CDR1 is SQVTM and CDR2 is ANQGSEA. The CDR3 nucleotides are TGCAGCGTTTGTCCTAACGGGGACACTGAAGCTTTCTTT. It is translated as CSVCPNGDTEAFF.

V usage is TRBV6-5 and J usage is TRBJ2-3; 8 nucleotides align to TRBD2. In germline, CDR1 is MNHEY, CDR2 SVGAGI. The CDR3 runs to 15 residues. J was trimmed by 5 bases and V by 3 bases; bases with no gene match: 7. CDR3 DNA sequence: TGTGCCAGCAGTTATATGGGACTAGAGGGAGATACGCAGTATTTT. It specifies CASSYMGLEGDTQYF.

The rearrangement uses TRBV9 and TRBJ2-7; weak D call: TRBD2 (6 bases). CDR1 SGDLS and CDR2 YYNGEE come from the germline V gene. The CDR3 loop spans 15 amino acids. With 0 bases removed from V and 0 bases from J, the gap between germline ends came to 10 bases. CDR3 in DNA: TGTGCCAGCAGCGTAGGGACGGGGGACTCCTACGAGCAGTACTTC. Protein sequence: CASSVGTGDSYEQYF.

This chain joins TRBV18 and TRBJ1-1; perhaps TRBD1 as D (5 bases). Trimming left V 2 bases short and J 1 base short, with 11 bases between. CDR1 is KGHSH and CDR2 is LQKENI in the germline V gene. The CDR3 contains 15 residues. In nucleotides, the CDR3 is TGTGCCAGCTCACCAAATGGGGGGACGAACACTGAAGCTTTCTTT. This sequence encodes CASSPNGGTNTEAFF.

The V call is TRBV25-1, the J call TRBJ1-2; D call uncertain. The CDR3 totals 11 residues. CDR1 MGHDK and CDR2 SYGVNS come from the germline V gene. Trimming removed 3 bases at V and 5 bases at J, with 4 bases between. CDR3 sequence (DNA): TGTGCCAGCAGTGAGAGTTATGGCTACACCTTC. Translated: CASSESYGYTF.

The rearrangement uses TRBV2 and TRBJ1-1; maybe TRBD1 (5 bases). V gave up 6 bases and J gave up 0 bases, with 8 bases separating them. The CDR3 totals 13 residues. Germline V lookup: CDR1 SNHLY, CDR2 FYNNEI. In DNA form, the CDR3 reads TGTGCCAGCAGGACAGATTTGAACACTGAAGCTTTCTTT. It yields the protein CASRTDLNTEAFF.

The chain couples TRBV2 to TRBJ1-2; 9 bases are shared with TRBD1. The CDR3 runs 13 residues. Looked up from germline, CDR1 is SNHLY and CDR2 is FYNNEI. The trim removed 8 bases at V and 3 bases at J, leaving 4 bases unmatched. CDR3 protein: CASCGQGHYGYTF. CDR3 nucleotide sequence: TGTGCCAGCTGCGGACAGGGGCACTATGGCTACACCTTC.

J is TRBJ1-6 and V is TRBV18, with D possibly being TRBD1 (6 bases). Germline V gives CDR1 KGHSH, CDR2 LQKENI. The germline V and J ends were trimmed by 3 bases and 6 bases, with 21 bases remaining between them. The CDR3 length is 18 residues. In DNA form, the CDR3 reads TGTGCCAGCTCACCGATTGCCAGTGAGGGGGTCAGTAATTCACCCCTCCACTTT. It codes for CASSPIASEGVSNSPLHF.

This chain connects TRBV11-2 to TRBJ1-2; D is unresolved. The germline V gene has CDR1 SGHAT and CDR2 FQNNGV. V was trimmed by 6 bases and J by 5 bases, leaving 10 bases between them. The length of the CDR3 is 12 residues. CDR3 region: CASRAISYGYTF. The CDR3 nucleotides are TGTGCCAGCAGAGCTATTTCATATGGCTACACCTTC.

The DNA of the CDR3 is TGCGCCAGCAGCCCCAGGGGTCGAGGACAGCCCCAGCATTTT. Amino acid sequence: CASSPRGRGQPQHF. The chain links TRBV5-1 to TRBJ1-5; D might be TRBD1 (6 bases). The CDR3 is 14 residues long. V was shortened by 4 bases and J by 7 bases, with 15 bases between the two germline ends. From germline, CDR1 is SGHRS and CDR2 YFSETQ.

The J gene is TRBJ1-3, the V gene TRBV5-4; D might be TRBD1 (6 bases). Germline V CDR1 and CDR2: SGHNT, YYREEE (reference sequence). Trimming removed 3 bases at V and 4 bases at J, with 14 bases between. The CDR3 spans 15 residues. This CDR3 is CASSSVAGDGNTIYF. The CDR3 nucleotides are TGTGCCAGCAGCTCGGTGGCAGGGGACGGAAACACCATATATTTT.

This chain connects TRBV4-1 to TRBJ1-6; D is possibly TRBD1 (5 bases). Germline V lookup: CDR1 MGHRA, CDR2 YSYEKL. The V and J ends lost 4 bases and 3 bases respectively, with 13 bases between them. This CDR3 spans 16 amino acids. CDR3 protein: CASSPLRDYYNSPLHF. In DNA, the CDR3 is TGCGCCAGCAGCCCCCTACGGGACTACTATAATTCACCCCTCCACTTT.

The CDR3 spells CASSAVTESAGVVEKLFF. The CDR3 DNA sequence: TGTGCCAGCAGCGCCGTCACAGAGTCGGCGGGCGTCGTTGAAAAACTGTTTTTT. The J gene is TRBJ1-4, the V gene TRBV7-9; D is uncertain. V was shortened by 5 bases and J by 7 bases, with 26 bases between the two germline ends. CDR3 length: 18 amino acids. Looked up from germline, CDR1 is SEHNR and CDR2 is FQNEAQ (reference sequence).

The chain carries TRBV6-5 and TRBJ2-5; 9 bases match TRBD2. With 2 bases clipped from V and 3 bases from J, the junction kept 1 base outside the gene matches. The length of the CDR3 is 14 residues. The V gene's germline CDR1 is MNHEY and CDR2 SVGAGI. The CDR3 DNA is TGTGCCAGCAGTTACGGGACTAGCAAAGAGACCCAGTACTTC. It codes for CASSYGTSKETQYF.

Here the CDR3 DNA reads TGTGCCAGCAGTGACGGGGATTACGAGCAGTACTTC. Its translation is CASSDGDYEQYF. The chain uses TRBV12-3 or TRBV12-4 and TRBJ2-7; D perhaps matches TRBD2 (5 bases). V was shortened by 5 bases and J by 4 bases, with 9 bases between the two germline ends. The CDR3 has 12 amino acids.

This chain connects TRBV6-6 to TRBJ1-2; TRBD1 matches at 8 bases. CDR1 is MNHNY and CDR2 is SVGAGI in the germline V gene (reference sequence). The V segment lost 6 bases and the J segment 7 bases; nucleotides outside the gene matches: 7. The CDR3 loop spans 13 amino acids. CDR3 loop: CASSSDREGGYTF. The CDR3 bases are TGTGCCAGCAGCTCGGACAGGGAGGGTGGCTACACCTTC.

This rearrangement joins TRBV27 to TRBJ1-2, with D possibly matching TRBD1 (5 bases). The V end lost 6 bases, the J end lost 8 bases, and 25 bases lay between the germline ends. Germline V CDR1 and CDR2: MNHEY, SMNVEV (reference sequence). CDR3 length: 16 amino acids. The CDR3 sequence: CASSYFPIQGTGGYTF. In nucleotides, the CDR3 is TGTGCCAGCAGCTATTTTCCCATTCAGGGAACCGGCGGCTACACCTTC.

The chain joins TRBV3-1 (or the pseudogene TRBV3-2) to TRBJ1-1; D is ambiguous. This CDR3 region has 15 residues. Germline V gives CDR1 LGHDT, CDR2 YNNKEL (reference sequence). With 1 base removed from V and 6 bases from J, the gap between germline ends came to 15 bases. The CDR3 here is CASSQVSGNRSEAFF. The CDR3 nucleotides read TGTGCCAGCAGCCAAGTTTCCGGGAATAGATCTGAAGCTTTCTTT.

The chain carries TRBV7-9 and TRBJ2-5; D might be TRBD2 (5 bases). The CDR3 runs 18 residues. Germline values: CDR1 SEHNR, CDR2 FQNEAQ (reference sequence). V was shortened by 1 base and J by 1 base, with 19 bases between the two germline ends. CDR3 in amino acids: CASSLGRFGRLIQETQYF. The CDR3 DNA follows: TGTGCCAGCAGCTTAGGGAGGTTTGGGCGACTTATCCAAGAGACCCAGTACTTC.

The chain employs TRBV2 and TRBJ2-3, with 7 bases aligning to TRBD1. J lost 0 bases, V lost 9 bases, and 3 bases had no gene match. The CDR3 has 13 amino acids. The germline V gene has CDR1 SNHLY and CDR2 FYNNEI. CDR3 sequence reads: CASQGVSTDTQYF. Written as DNA, the CDR3 is TGTGCCAGTCAGGGGGTTAGCACAGATACGCAGTATTTT.

The chain links TRBV6-6 to TRBJ1-2; D possibly corresponds to TRBD1 (6 bases). Trimming removed 0 bases at V and 3 bases at J, with 8 bases between. CDR1 and CDR2 from the germline V gene are MNHNY and SVGAGI (reference sequence). The CDR3 is made up of 14 amino acids. The CDR3 DNA follows: TGTGCCAGCAGTTACTCGCACAGGGACTATGGCTACACCTTC. This encodes CASSYSHRDYGYTF.

The genes are TRBV5-1 and TRBJ2-5; D may be TRBD1 (6 bases). The CDR3 runs to 14 residues. V dropped 3 bases and J dropped 1 base, with 10 bases sitting between them. Per the germline V gene, CDR1 is SGHRS and CDR2 is YFSETQ. CDR3 coding DNA: TGCGCCAGCAGCTATACAGGGAGCCAAGAGACCCAGTACTTC. It yields the protein CASSYTGSQETQYF. The full variable domain, its missing parts supplied by reference TRBV5-1 and TRBJ2-5, is KAGVTQTPRYLIKTRGQQVTLSCSPISGHRSVSWYQQTPGQGLQFLFEYFSETQRNKGNFPGRFSGRQFSNSRSEMNVSTLELGDSALYLCASSYTGSQETQYFGPGTRLLVL.

V is TRBV11-2 and J is TRBJ2-2; 7 bases match TRBD2. This CDR3 contains 15 residues. Unmatched junction bases numbered 7, after V lost 1 base and J lost 8 bases. CDR1 is SGHAT and CDR2 is FQNNGV in the germline V gene. This CDR3 is CASSLVSGSGGELFF. Written as DNA, the CDR3 is TGTGCCAGCAGCTTAGTTTCCGGTAGCGGGGGGGAGCTGTTTTTT.

In DNA, the CDR3 is TGTGCCAGCAGTGAAGCGACTGGGGCGTATGGCTACACCTTC. Its protein product is CASSEATGAYGYTF. V usage is TRBV6-1 and J usage is TRBJ1-2; D is perhaps TRBD1 (5 bases). Germline CDR1 and CDR2: MNHNS and SASEGT. With 0 bases removed from V and 5 bases from J, the gap between germline ends came to 10 bases. The CDR3 length is 14 residues.